A single sample is the source of the 8 T cell receptor beta chains below, sequenced in a study of regulatory T cells in long-lasting Graves disease. According to the study, TCR beta libraries were built with iRepertoire HTBI primers and CDR3-region Arm-PCR. One entry per CDR3 protein results from TCRdb running MiXCR on the multiplex PCR reads. The data contain some 200,000 distinct CDR3 sequences, 15% to 20% of them singletons. The sample's time point: newly diagnosed GD, antithyroid drugs for less than 3 months. Extracted RNA from PBMCs served as the source of the TCR library. This sample also appeared in a second study, on T cells in Graves' hyperthyroidism and ophthalmopathy.

The sequenced sample was peripheral blood mononuclear cells (PBMCs), obtained at new diagnosis, from a patient treated with antithyroid drugs. Receptor source: a woman younger than 45 with Graves disease.

This clonotype was detected many times. The chain combines TRBV29-1 with TRBJ1-6; D is unclear. Trimming stripped 6 bases from V and 7 bases from J, with 13 bases between. The CDR3 runs to 13 residues. Germline CDR1 SQVTM, CDR2 ANQGSEA. The CDR3 sequence: CSVQWQENSPLHF. The CDR3 region has the DNA TGCAGCGTACAGTGGCAGGAAAATTCACCCCTCCACTTT.

The rearrangement links TRBV28 to TRBJ2-2, with TRBD2 matching over 12 bases. V was pared by 6 bases and J by 4 bases, with 9 bases of the junction left unmatched. The length of the CDR3 is 17 residues. From germline, CDR1 is MDHEN and CDR2 SYDVKM. CDR3 nucleotide sequence: TGTGCCAGCAGCCACCCGGGACTAGCGGGTTTCACCGGGGAGCTGTTTTTT. Protein sequence: CASSHPGLAGFTGELFF.

The sample holds many counts of this clonotype. The V call is TRBV28, the J call TRBJ2-3, with TRBD2 matching over 12 bases. Germline-derived CDR1 and CDR2 are MDHEN and SYDVKM. CDR3 length: 18 amino acids. V shed 1 base and J 6 bases; nucleotides not matched to a gene: 11. CDR3 DNA sequence: TGTGCCAGCAGTTTATTTGGTCGGCTAGCGGGAGGGCGGGATACGCAGTATTTT. Amino acid sequence: CASSLFGRLAGGRDTQYF.

This clonotype was observed a few times. It may be a read error: a sequence one base away is much more abundant. The V call is TRBV7-9, the J call TRBJ1-1; maybe TRBD1 (6 bases). Germline V gives CDR1 SEHNR, CDR2 FQNEAQ (reference sequence). CDR3 length equals 14 residues. The CDR3 DNA sequence: TGTGGCAGCAGCTTAGGGGGTTCGAACACTGAAGCTTTCTTT. Translating gives CGSSLGGSNTEAFF.

This clonotype was seen at least ten times. The V gene is TRBV18, the J gene TRBJ1-1; D ambiguous. Germline CDR1 reads KGHSH; CDR2 reads LQKENI. V lost 3 bases and J lost 1, with 12 bases in between. This CDR3 is built from 15 residues. CDR3 in amino acids: CASSPTLRRNTEAFF. The CDR3 DNA reads TGTGCCAGCTCACCTACCTTGAGGCGGAACACTGAAGCTTTCTTT.

This clonotype was detected many times. The chain has TRBV30 and TRBJ2-1; D ambiguous. With 3 bases removed from V and 2 bases from J, the gap between germline ends came to 14 bases. Germline CDR1 GTSNPN, CDR2 SVGIG (reference sequence). This CDR3 comprises 15 residues. The CDR3: CAWSSGPETYNEQFF. The CDR3 nucleotides read TGTGCCTGGAGCTCCGGGCCGGAGACCTACAATGAGCAGTTCTTC.

The chain has TRBV20-1 and TRBJ2-7; 8 positions agree with TRBD1. Germline CDR1 and CDR2: DFQATT and SNEGSKA (reference sequence). The junction had 7 bases not matched to a gene; V was cut back by 0 bases and J by 0 bases. This CDR3 comprises 16 residues. CDR3 residues: CSARDFRGPSSYEQYF. In nucleotides, the CDR3 is TGCAGTGCTAGAGATTTCAGGGGGCCCAGCTCCTACGAGCAGTACTTC.

This clonotype has ten or more counts. The V call is TRBV27, the J call TRBJ1-3, with 10 bases that match TRBD1. The CDR3 runs to 14 residues. Germline V gene lookup returns CDR1 MNHEY and CDR2 SMNVEV (reference sequence). Unmatched junction bases numbered 3, after V lost 6 bases and J lost 4 bases. The CDR3 DNA reads TGTGCCAGCAGACGACAGGGGGCCGGAAACACCATATATTTT. This sequence encodes CASRRQGAGNTIYF.